This entry describes one T cell receptor (beta chain). What it recognizes is unknown. This record belongs to a study of cytomegalovirus exposure and HLA in healthy donors. Germline V gene sequence: CDR1 SEHNR, CDR2 FQNEAQ (reference sequence). Germline trimming cut 7 bases from V and 6 bases from J; bases unmatched to any gene: 3. This CDR3 comprises 13 residues. Study conclusions and caveats: In vitro data verified a few CMV-associated chains as specific for CMV antigens. Around 18,000 TCR beta sequences were associated with HLA alleles at 0.05 false discovery rate in a later analysis. A later analysis found most CMV-associated TCR beta chains apparently HLA-restricted.

The PCR used 60 Vbeta and 13 Jbeta primers. Here immunoSEQ multiplex PCR was the method, and the copy in TCRdb shows in-frame clones only, minus some. Of about 120,000 clones listed, 70% to 80% are singletons. This TCR came from a young man in good health and CMV-seropositive. The chain is built from TRBV7-9 and TRBJ2-7, with TRBD2 matching 13 bases. What was sequenced was PBMCs. The CDR3 sequence: CASKTSGRIEQYF. CDR3 nucleotides: TGTGCCAGCAAGACTAGCGGGAGGATCGAGCAGTACTTC.